These 32 T cell receptor beta chains originate from one sample sequenced in a study of beta chain features in type 1 diabetes. Study results and limitations: The study found moderately but significantly shorter TCRB CDR3s in all four CD4+ subsets of Type 1 diabetes patients.

Expressed TCRB transcripts were sequenced because the isolated RNA had all been reverse transcribed beforehand. TCRdb's copy holds only in-frame clones and misses some; the assay was immunoSEQ multiplex PCR. The table records under 350,000 clones, roughly 25% of them present only once. No antigen has been assigned to these receptors. Sequenced input: naive CD4+ T cells from blood. These receptors originate from a woman aged 25-40 years with type 1 diabetes.

Concerning this clone: Germline and junction disagree at one end, which may indicate a read error. The chain links TRBV5-6 to TRBJ2-1; D not resolved. CDR3 length: 13 residues. Germline assignment: CDR1 SGHDT and CDR2 YYEEEE. The CDR3 region has the DNA TGTGCCAGCAGCTTGGTCTCCGACAATGAGCAGTTCTTC. Amino acid sequence: CASSLVSDNEQFF.

This clone was seen a handful of times. V gene TRBV7-2 combines with J gene TRBJ2-3; a possible D gene is TRBD1 (5 bases). This CDR3 has 14 residues. CDR1 and CDR2 (germline): SGHTA, FQGNSA. Between the trimmed V and J ends, which lost 5 bases and 5 bases, there was a span of 14 bases. DNA for the CDR3: TGTGCCAGCAGCCGGATGACAGCCGAAGATACGCAGTATTTT. It encodes CASSRMTAEDTQYF.

This clone was recorded a few times. The chain joins TRBV15 to TRBJ2-7; 8 bases are shared with TRBD1. The J segment lost 5 bases and the V segment lost 0 bases, leaving 9 bases of the junction unmatched. This CDR3 is built from 16 residues. Germline-derived CDR1 and CDR2 are LNHNV and YYDKDF (reference sequence). The CDR3 is CATSRDGRGRIHEQYF. The DNA for the CDR3 is TGTGCCACCAGCAGAGATGGCAGGGGGCGCATCCACGAGCAGTACTTC. The full variable domain, with the rest looked up from reference TRBV15 and TRBJ2-7, is DAMVIQNPRYQVTQFGKPVTLSCSQTLNHNVMYWYQQKSSQAPKLLFHYYDKDFNNEADTPDNFQSRRPNTSFCFLDIRSPGLGDTAMYLCATSRDGRGRIHEQYFGPGTRLTVT.

The chain has TRBV18 and TRBJ2-5, with D perhaps matching TRBD1 (6 bases). CDR1 and CDR2 from the germline V gene are KGHSH and LQKENI. The CDR3 is made up of 14 amino acids. Trimming cost V 3 bases and J 5 bases, with 13 bases left between them. The CDR3 nucleotides read TGTGCCAGCTCACCGTCAGGGGTAGTCGAGACCCAGTACTTC. Translated: CASSPSGVVETQYF.

The chain employs TRBV18 and TRBJ1-2, with 8 bases identical to TRBD1. CDR3 size: 13 residues. Looked up from germline, CDR1 is KGHSH and CDR2 is LQKENI. With 3 bases clipped from V and 4 bases from J, the junction kept 1 base outside the gene matches. CDR3 DNA sequence: TGTGCCAGCTCACCTACAGGGGGCTATGGCTACACCTTC. This sequence encodes CASSPTGGYGYTF.

This clone was seen a few times. The CDR3: CSVAGRTGLDTQYF. The CDR3 coding sequence is TGCAGCGTTGCGGGCCGGACAGGGTTGGATACGCAGTATTTT. This chain connects TRBV29-1 to TRBJ2-3, with TRBD1 matching 8 bases. V gave up 4 bases and J gave up 6 bases; unmatched junction bases: 9. Germline V gene data show CDR1 as SQVTM and CDR2 as ANQGSEA. CDR3 length: 14 amino acids.

The chain links TRBV7-6 to TRBJ2-2; perhaps TRBD1 as D (5 bases). Trimming stripped 3 bases from V and 4 bases from J, with 12 bases between. This CDR3 is built from 15 residues. Germline V gene lookup returns CDR1 SGHVS and CDR2 FNYEAQ. The CDR3 region is CASSFRARFTGELFF. The CDR3 DNA reads as TGTGCCAGCAGCTTCAGGGCCCGGTTCACCGGGGAGCTGTTTTTT.

The rearrangement uses TRBV5-6 and TRBJ2-7, with 7 bases matching TRBD2. Germline V gene sequence: CDR1 SGHDT, CDR2 YYEEEE. This CDR3 contains 14 residues. The ends lost 4 bases at V and 1 base at J; junction bases unmatched: 5. CDR3 region: CASSPREVSYEQYF. In DNA, the CDR3 is TGTGCCAGCAGCCCCCGGGAGGTTTCCTACGAGCAGTACTTC.

The J gene is TRBJ2-1, the V gene TRBV29-1; 7 nucleotides line up with TRBD2. The V and J ends lost 8 bases and 6 bases, in that order; junction bases with no gene match: 13. CDR1 and CDR2 (germline): SQVTM, ANQGSEA. The length of the CDR3 is 14 residues. The CDR3 DNA follows: TGCAGCATCCTTCGGGACTATCTAGGCAATGAGCAGTTCTTC. Translation gives CSILRDYLGNEQFF.

Only a few counts were recorded for this clone. The rearrangement links TRBV29-1 to TRBJ2-1; a weak D match, TRBD2 (6 bases). With 8 bases removed from V and 3 bases from J, the gap between germline ends came to 20 bases. The V gene's germline CDR1 is SQVTM and CDR2 ANQGSEA. This CDR3 comprises 15 residues. The CDR3 spells CSHGNLATIYNEQFF. CDR3 nucleotide sequence: TGCAGCCATGGAAATCTAGCGACAATCTACAATGAGCAGTTCTTC.

This clone was counted between two and nine times. The CDR3 DNA reads TGCGCCAGCAGCTTGTTGACGGGAGAGTCAGATACGCAGTATTTT. Protein product: CASSLLTGESDTQYF. The chain is built from TRBV5-1 and TRBJ2-3; TRBD2 might be the D (6 bases). The CDR3 totals 15 residues. The V end lost 1 base, the J end lost 4 bases, and 13 bases lay between the germline ends. Per the germline V gene, CDR1 is SGHRS and CDR2 is YFSETQ.

The chain links TRBV5-1 to TRBJ1-2, with 10 nucleotides matching TRBD1. V lost 7 bases to trimming and J lost 2 bases; unmatched junction nucleotides: 2. From germline, CDR1 is SGHRS and CDR2 YFSETQ. This CDR3 spans 13 amino acids. CDR3 protein: CASQGQGNYGYTF. In DNA form, the CDR3 reads TGCGCCAGCCAGGGACAGGGGAACTATGGCTACACCTTC.

This clone was seen a handful of times. CDR3 in DNA: TGTGCCTGGGGGACAGGGACTAGCACAGATACGCAGTATTTT. Translation gives CAWGTGTSTDTQYF. The genes are TRBV30 and TRBJ2-3, with 9 bases matching TRBD1. This CDR3 is built from 14 residues. Germline V gives CDR1 GTSNPN, CDR2 SVGIG (reference sequence). Germline trimming cut 5 bases from V and 0 bases from J; bases unmatched to any gene: 3. Based on the CDR3 plus reference TRBV30 and TRBJ2-3, the full variable domain is SQTIHQWPATLVQPVGSPLSLECTVEGTSNPNLYWYRQAAGRGLQLLFYSVGIGQISSEVPQNLSASRPQDRQFILSSKKLLLSDSGFYLCAWGTGTSTDTQYFGPGTRLTVL.

The chain combines TRBV18 with TRBJ2-1, with 11 bases lining up with TRBD2. In germline, CDR1 is KGHSH, CDR2 LQKENI. The J segment lost 8 bases and the V segment lost 6 bases, leaving 6 bases of the junction unmatched. The length of the CDR3 is 14 residues. In nucleotides, the CDR3 is TGTGCCAGCTCGGGCGGACTAGCGGGCTATGAGCAGTTCTTC. Translating it yields CASSGGLAGYEQFF.

The rearrangement joins TRBV7-2 to TRBJ2-3; D is unresolved. Germline V CDR1 and CDR2: SGHTA, FQGNSA. This CDR3 comprises 15 residues. V lost 0 bases and J lost 1, with 8 bases in between. The CDR3 DNA sequence: TGTGCCAGCAGCTTAGCTCGGAGTGGCACAGATACGCAGTATTTT. This translates into CASSLARSGTDTQYF. The variable domain in full, completed from reference TRBV7-2 and TRBJ2-3, reads GAGVSQSPSNKVTEKGKDVELRCDPISGHTALYWYRQSLGQGLEFLIYFQGNSAPDKSGLPSDRFSAERTGGSVSTLTIQRTQQEDSAVYLCASSLARSGTDTQYFGPGTRLTVL.

This rearrangement joins TRBV7-9 to TRBJ2-7, with 8 bases fitting TRBD1. V lost 7 bases and J lost 5; bases outside the gene matches: 10. The CDR3 runs to 14 residues. Germline CDR1 SEHNR, CDR2 FQNEAQ (reference sequence). The CDR3: CASTSSGGGHEQYF. The CDR3 DNA reads as TGTGCCAGCACCTCGTCAGGGGGCGGGCACGAGCAGTACTTC.

The sample holds one count of this clone. The chain recombines TRBV4-3 with TRBJ2-1; D might be TRBD2 (6 bases). The CDR3 totals 16 residues. Deletions cut 4 bases from V and 2 bases from J, with 15 bases between. The germline V gene encodes CDR1 LGHNA and CDR2 YSLEER. The CDR3 DNA is TGCGCCAGCAGCCGCCCTATCGGGAGTACCTACAATGAGCAGTTCTTC. It specifies CASSRPIGSTYNEQFF.

This clone came up a few times. V and J are TRBV9 and TRBJ2-5, with a tentative D call TRBD1 (5 bases). Germline-derived CDR1 and CDR2 are SGDLS and YYNGEE. Trimming pared 4 bases from V and 5 bases from J, leaving 18 bases between. The CDR3 is 15 residues long. As DNA, the CDR3 is TGTGCCAGCAGCCCCTACCCGACAGTTACCGAGACCCAGTACTTC. Its protein is CASSPYPTVTETQYF.

The sample holds a few counts of this clone. The J gene is TRBJ2-7, the V gene TRBV30; 12 bases match TRBD2. The CDR3 length is 13 residues. Germline trimming cut 7 bases from V and 3 bases from J; bases unmatched to any gene: 4. The germline gives CDR1 GTSNPN, CDR2 SVGIG (reference sequence). CDR3 DNA sequence: TGTGCCTTTCGACTAGCGGGAGTCTACGAGCAGTACTTC. This encodes CAFRLAGVYEQYF.

There are a few counts of this clone. The gene calls are TRBV5-1 and TRBJ1-4; D gene ambiguous. V lost 2 bases, J lost 8 bases, and 13 bases lay in between. CDR3 length: 14 residues. Per germline, CDR1 SGHRS and CDR2 YFSETQ. CDR3 sequence (DNA): TGCGCCAGCAGCTTCGGAGGGTCTTGGGAAAAACTGTTTTTT. It is translated as CASSFGGSWEKLFF.

The sample holds a few counts of this clone. CDR3 DNA sequence: TGCGCCAGCAGCTTGCCATCGACAGGGCTGACAATACGGGAGCAGTACTTC. It translates to CASSLPSTGLTIREQYF. The chain couples TRBV5-1 to TRBJ2-7; 7 bases agree with TRBD1. Germline CDR1 is SGHRS and CDR2 is YFSETQ. The V and J ends lost 1 base and 7 bases, in that order; junction bases with no gene match: 17. The CDR3 has 17 amino acids.

This clone occurred a few times. The chain uses TRBV10-3 and TRBJ2-5, with 9 positions matching TRBD1. The CDR3 has 14 residues. Germline V gene data show CDR1 as ENHRY and CDR2 as SYGVKD. V lost 4 bases, J lost 3 bases, and 3 bases stayed unmatched. The CDR3 is CAISARDREETQYF. CDR3 DNA sequence: TGTGCCATCAGTGCACGGGACAGGGAAGAGACCCAGTACTTC.

This sequence joins TRBV28 and TRBJ2-6, with 7 bases lining up with TRBD2. The ends lost 7 bases at V and 0 bases at J; junction bases unmatched: 9. CDR3 length equals 17 residues. Germline V gene sequence: CDR1 MDHEN, CDR2 SYDVKM. The CDR3 DNA is TGTGCCAGCATGGAGGGGACTACGCCCTCTGGGGCCAACGTCCTGACTTTC. It yields the protein CASMEGTTPSGANVLTF. Looking up the rest from reference TRBV28 and TRBJ2-6 gives the full variable domain: DVKVTQSSRYLVKRTGEKVFLECVQDMDHENMFWYRQDPGLGLRLIYFSYDVKMKEKGDIPEGYSVSREKKERFSLILESASTNQTSMYLCASMEGTTPSGANVLTFGAGSRLTVL.

This rearrangement joins TRBV27 to TRBJ1-2; 9 bases are shared with TRBD1. The CDR3 runs to 15 residues. The V and J ends lost 7 bases and 4 bases, in that order; junction bases with no gene match: 10. Germline V gives CDR1 MNHEY, CDR2 SMNVEV (reference sequence). In nucleotides, the CDR3 is TGTGCCAGCACCTCGACAGGGGGAGGGAGCTATGGCTACACCTTC. This translates into CASTSTGGGSYGYTF.

This clone has only one observation. V is TRBV2 and J is TRBJ1-2; D is ambiguous. This CDR3 is built from 11 residues. Trimming took 8 bases from V and 8 from J, leaving 12 bases between them. CDR1 is SNHLY and CDR2 is FYNNEI in the germline V gene. The CDR3 region is CASAVHEGYTF. The CDR3 DNA reads as TGTGCCAGCGCAGTACACGAAGGCTACACCTTC.

This clone was counted between two and nine times. V is TRBV18 and J is TRBJ2-5; 7 nucleotides align to TRBD1. J gave up 0 bases and V 3 bases, and 4 bases lay outside the gene matches. Per germline, CDR1 KGHSH and CDR2 LQKENI. The CDR3 spans 15 residues. CDR3 region: CASSPTTGYQETQYF. CDR3 nucleotide sequence: TGTGCCAGCTCACCGACGACAGGGTACCAAGAGACCCAGTACTTC.

This clone was counted only a few times. V gene TRBV14 combines with J gene TRBJ2-5; TRBD2 matches 7 bases. CDR3 size: 14 residues. Germline CDR1 reads SGHDN; CDR2 reads FVKESK. The junction had 7 bases not matched to a gene; V was cut back by 5 bases and J by 4 bases. The CDR3 protein is CASSSSGNRETQYF. The CDR3 bases are TGTGCCAGCAGCTCCAGCGGGAATAGAGAGACCCAGTACTTC.

The genes are TRBV30 and TRBJ2-6; 8 nucleotides align to TRBD1. The CDR3 length is 16 residues. After removal of 5 bases from V and 2 bases from J, the junction contained 8 bases not matched to a gene. The germline V gene has CDR1 GTSNPN and CDR2 SVGIG (reference sequence). For the CDR3, the DNA is TGTGCCTGGCGGCAGGGGGCTTTCCCTGGGGCCAACGTCCTGACTTTC. Its protein is CAWRQGAFPGANVLTF.

This clone was observed a few times. DNA for the CDR3: TGTGCCAGCACGACAGGGGGGTCCTACGAGCAGTACTTC. Translation: CASTTGGSYEQYF. The rearrangement uses TRBV28 and TRBJ2-7; 9 positions match TRBD1. Unmatched junction bases numbered 2, after V lost 7 bases and J lost 1 base. The length of the CDR3 is 13 residues. Germline V CDR1 and CDR2: MDHEN, SYDVKM.

The gene calls are TRBV20-1 and TRBJ2-5; possibly TRBD2 for D (5 bases). CDR1 is DFQATT, CDR2 SNEGSKA, per germline (reference sequence). The CDR3 is made up of 11 amino acids. Trimming removed 3 bases from V and 5 bases from J, with 7 bases in between. The CDR3 is CSARTTETQYF. The CDR3 nucleotides are TGCAGTGCTAGGACTACGGAGACCCAGTACTTC.

The chain is built from TRBV2 and TRBJ1-5; no firm D call. V was clipped by 5 bases and J by 0 bases, with 5 bases between them. The CDR3 runs 13 residues. The germline CDR1 and CDR2 sequences are SNHLY and FYNNEI. The CDR3 is CASSPSSNQPQHF. The CDR3 region has the DNA TGTGCCAGCAGTCCCAGTAGCAATCAGCCCCAGCATTTT.

This clone has only a few counts. The junction departs from germline at one end; a sequencing error may be responsible. V and J are TRBV29-1 and TRBJ1-3, with TRBD1 as a possible D gene (5 bases). This CDR3 comprises 13 residues. Germline CDR1 SQVTM, CDR2 ANQGSEA. The CDR3 bases are TGCAGCGTTGCCCCCCGTAGGGGAAGCACCATATATTTT. It translates to CSVAPRRGSTIYF.